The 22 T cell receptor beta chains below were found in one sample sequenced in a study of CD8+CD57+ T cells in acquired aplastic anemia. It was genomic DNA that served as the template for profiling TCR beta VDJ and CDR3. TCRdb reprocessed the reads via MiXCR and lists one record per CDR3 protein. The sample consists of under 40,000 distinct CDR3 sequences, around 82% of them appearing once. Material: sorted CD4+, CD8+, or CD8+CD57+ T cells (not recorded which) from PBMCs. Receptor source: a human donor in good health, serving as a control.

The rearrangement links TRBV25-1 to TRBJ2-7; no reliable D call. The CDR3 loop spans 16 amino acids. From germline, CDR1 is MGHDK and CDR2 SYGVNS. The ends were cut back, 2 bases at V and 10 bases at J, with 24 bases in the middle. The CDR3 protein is CASSERMEQPISDQYF. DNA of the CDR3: TGTGCCAGCAGTGAAAGGATGGAACAGCCAATTAGTGACCAGTACTTC.

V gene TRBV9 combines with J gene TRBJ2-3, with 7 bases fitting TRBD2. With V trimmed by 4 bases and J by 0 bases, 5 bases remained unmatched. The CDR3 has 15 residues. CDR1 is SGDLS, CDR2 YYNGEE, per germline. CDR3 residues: CASSLSGTSTDTQYF. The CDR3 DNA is TGTGCCAGCAGCTTAAGCGGGACCAGCACAGATACGCAGTATTTT.

CDR3 bases: TGCAGTGCTAGTTCCTCCAGGGGGCAAGACTATGGCTACACCTTC. Protein sequence: CSASSSRGQDYGYTF. The V gene is TRBV20-1, the J gene TRBJ1-2; 8 nucleotides match TRBD1. Germline V gives CDR1 DFQATT, CDR2 SNEGSKA (reference sequence). The CDR3 length is 15 residues. V was pared by 3 bases and J by 3 bases, with 9 bases of the junction left unmatched.

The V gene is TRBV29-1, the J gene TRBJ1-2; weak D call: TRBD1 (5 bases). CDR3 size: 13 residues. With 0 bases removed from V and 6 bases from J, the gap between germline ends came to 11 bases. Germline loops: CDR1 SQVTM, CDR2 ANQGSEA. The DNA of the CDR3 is TGCAGCGTTGAAGAGGGACGGGTTGATGGCTACACCTTC. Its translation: CSVEEGRVDGYTF.

This CDR3 is CASTYHSAYEQYF. In nucleotides, the CDR3 is TGTGCCAGCACCTATCATTCGGCCTACGAGCAGTACTTC. The chain carries TRBV25-1 and TRBJ2-4, with D hard to call. The DNA end lines up better with TRBJ2-7; the J call may be wrong. This CDR3 comprises 13 residues. Germline assignment: CDR1 MGHDK and CDR2 SYGVNS.

In DNA form, the CDR3 reads TGTGCCAAAGAGGGGGGGGAAGGCTACACCTTC. It is translated as CAKEGGEGYTF. V usage is TRBV7-2 and J usage is TRBJ1-2; D is perhaps TRBD1 (6 bases). CDR3 length: 11 amino acids. Trimming pared 10 bases from V and 8 bases from J, leaving 14 bases between. CDR1 is SGHTA and CDR2 is FQGNSA in the germline V gene.

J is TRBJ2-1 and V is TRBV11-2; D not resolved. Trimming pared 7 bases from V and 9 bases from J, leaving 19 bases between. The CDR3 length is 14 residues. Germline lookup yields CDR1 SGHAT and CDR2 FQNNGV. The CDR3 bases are TGTGCCAGCATTTTTGACCAGTTAAACAGTGAGCAGTTCTTC. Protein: CASIFDQLNSEQFF.

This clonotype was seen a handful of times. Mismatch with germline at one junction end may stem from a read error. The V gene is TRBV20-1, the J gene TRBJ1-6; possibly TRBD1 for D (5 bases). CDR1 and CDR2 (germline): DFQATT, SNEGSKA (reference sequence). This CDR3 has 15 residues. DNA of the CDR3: TGCAGTGCTAGAGCTCCGACAGTCAAAAATTCATCCCTCCACTTT. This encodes CSARAPTVKNSSLHF.

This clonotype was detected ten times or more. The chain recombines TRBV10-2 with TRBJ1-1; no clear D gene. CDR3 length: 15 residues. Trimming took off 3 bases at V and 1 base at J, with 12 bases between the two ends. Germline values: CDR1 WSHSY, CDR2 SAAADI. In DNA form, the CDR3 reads TGCGCCAGCAGTGACTCCCTGGAAGGGAACACTGAAGCTTTCTTT. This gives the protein CASSDSLEGNTEAFF.

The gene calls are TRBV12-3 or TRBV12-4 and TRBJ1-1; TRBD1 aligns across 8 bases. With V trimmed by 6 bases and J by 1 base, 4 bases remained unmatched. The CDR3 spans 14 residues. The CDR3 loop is CASRRTGWNTEAFF. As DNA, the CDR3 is TGTGCCAGCAGGCGGACAGGGTGGAACACTGAAGCTTTCTTT.

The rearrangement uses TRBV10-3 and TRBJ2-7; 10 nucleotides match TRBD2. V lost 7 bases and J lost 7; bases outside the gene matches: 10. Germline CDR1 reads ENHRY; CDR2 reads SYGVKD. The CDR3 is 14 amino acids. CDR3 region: CAIKGTSVSEEQYF. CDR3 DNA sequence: TGTGCCATCAAGGGGACTAGCGTATCGGAGGAGCAGTACTTC.

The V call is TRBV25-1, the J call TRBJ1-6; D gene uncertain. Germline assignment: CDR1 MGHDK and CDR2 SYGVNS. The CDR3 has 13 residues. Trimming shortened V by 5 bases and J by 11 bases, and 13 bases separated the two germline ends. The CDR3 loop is CASSSSILPPLHF. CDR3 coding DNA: TGTGCCAGCAGTTCGTCCATCCTTCCACCCCTCCACTTT. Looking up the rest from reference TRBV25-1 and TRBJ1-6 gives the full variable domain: EADIYQTPRYLVIGTGKKITLECSQTMGHDKMYWYQQDPGMELHLIHYSYGVNSTEKGDLSSESTVSRIRTEHFPLTLESARPSHTSQYLCASSSSILPPLHFGNGTRLTVT.

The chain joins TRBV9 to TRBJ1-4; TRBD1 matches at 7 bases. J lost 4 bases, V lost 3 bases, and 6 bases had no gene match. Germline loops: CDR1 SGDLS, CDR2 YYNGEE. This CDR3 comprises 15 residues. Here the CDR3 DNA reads TGTGCCAGCAGCGGGACGGGACAGCATAATGAAAAACTGTTTTTT. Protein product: CASSGTGQHNEKLFF.

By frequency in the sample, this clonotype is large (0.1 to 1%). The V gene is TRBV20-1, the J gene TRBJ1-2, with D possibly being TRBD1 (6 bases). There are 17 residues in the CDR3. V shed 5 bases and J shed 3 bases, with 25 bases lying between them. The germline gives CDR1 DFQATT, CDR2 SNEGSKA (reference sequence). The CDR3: CSAAPILTGTQDYGYTF. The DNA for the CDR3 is TGCAGTGCTGCCCCCATCTTAACAGGGACCCAGGACTATGGCTACACCTTC.

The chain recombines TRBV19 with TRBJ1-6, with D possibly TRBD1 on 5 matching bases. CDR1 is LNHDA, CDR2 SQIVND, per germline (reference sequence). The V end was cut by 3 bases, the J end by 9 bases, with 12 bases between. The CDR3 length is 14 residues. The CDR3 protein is CASSIGAESSPLHF. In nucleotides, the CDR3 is TGTGCCAGTAGTATCGGGGCGGAAAGTTCACCCCTCCACTTT.

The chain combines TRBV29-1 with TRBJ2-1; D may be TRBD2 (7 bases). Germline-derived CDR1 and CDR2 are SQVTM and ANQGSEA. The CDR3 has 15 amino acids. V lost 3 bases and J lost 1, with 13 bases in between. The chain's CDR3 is CSVESGTSSYNEQFF. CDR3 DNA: TGCAGCGTTGAGAGCGGGACAAGTTCCTACAATGAGCAGTTCTTC.

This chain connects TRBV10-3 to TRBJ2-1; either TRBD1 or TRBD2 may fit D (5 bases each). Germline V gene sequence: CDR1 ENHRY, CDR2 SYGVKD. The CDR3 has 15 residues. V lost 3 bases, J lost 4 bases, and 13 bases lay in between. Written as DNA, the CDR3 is TGTGCCATCAGTGACCCCGGGACCTTTTACAATGAGCAGTTCTTC. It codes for CAISDPGTFYNEQFF.

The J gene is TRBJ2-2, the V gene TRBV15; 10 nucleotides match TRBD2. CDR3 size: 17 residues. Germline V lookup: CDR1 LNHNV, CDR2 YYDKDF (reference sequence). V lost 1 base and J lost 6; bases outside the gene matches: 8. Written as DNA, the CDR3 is TGTGCCACCAGCAGAGTATGGGTTAGCGGGGGGCCCGGGGAGCTGTTTTTT. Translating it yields CATSRVWVSGGPGELFF.

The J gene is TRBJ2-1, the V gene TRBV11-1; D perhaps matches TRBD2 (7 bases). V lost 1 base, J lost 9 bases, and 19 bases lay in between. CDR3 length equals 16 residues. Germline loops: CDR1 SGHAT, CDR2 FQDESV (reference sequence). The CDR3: CASSLGRRGAQGEQFF. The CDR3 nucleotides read TGTGCCAGCAGCTTAGGACGACGGGGGGCCCAGGGTGAGCAGTTCTTC.

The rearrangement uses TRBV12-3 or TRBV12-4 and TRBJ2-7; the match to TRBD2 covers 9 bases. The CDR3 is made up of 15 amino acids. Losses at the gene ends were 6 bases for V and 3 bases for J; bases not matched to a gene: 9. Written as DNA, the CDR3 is TGTGCCAGCAGCCCGAATAGCGGGAGTGGCTACGAGCAGTACTTC. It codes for CASSPNSGSGYEQYF.

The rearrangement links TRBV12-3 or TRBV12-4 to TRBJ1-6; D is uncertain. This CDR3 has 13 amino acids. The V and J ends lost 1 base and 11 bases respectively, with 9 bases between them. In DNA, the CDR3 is TGTGCCAGCAGTTTAGGGGCCAATGCACCCCTCCACTTT. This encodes CASSLGANAPLHF.

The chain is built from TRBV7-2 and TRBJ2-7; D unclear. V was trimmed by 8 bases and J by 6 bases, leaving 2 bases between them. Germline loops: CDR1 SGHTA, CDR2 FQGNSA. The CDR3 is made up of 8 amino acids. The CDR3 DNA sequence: TGTGCCAGCGGCGAGCAGTACTTC. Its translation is CASGEQYF.